The source of this TCR beta chain is a study of blood T cell repertoires in COVID-19. About the study: Nucleic acid was either cDNA or gDNA, and it came from T cells, B-cell-depleted T cells, or PBMCs.

The length of the CDR3 is 13 residues. Trimming left V 5 bases short and J 2 bases short, with 7 bases between. From germline, CDR1 is KGHSH and CDR2 LQKENI. Across about two dozen US areas, participants ranged in age from about 18 to 90 years. Researchers sorted participants into cohorts using their self-reported clinical history. In the authors' workflow: Counts of nucleated cells, estimated from reference gene primer amplification, were obtained. Assay used: immunoSEQ multiplex PCR; TCRdb lists only in-frame clones, some missing. The D gene and trimming were derived from the DNA, and the V and J assignments and clone size from that table. The sample lists about 220,000 clones; about 86% were seen once.

Sequencing input: PBMCs or T cells enriched from blood (not recorded which). This clonotype was obtained from a woman between 50 and 59 years old with acute COVID-19. The chain uses TRBV18 and TRBJ2-4; no clear D. CDR3 region: CASSELSKNIQYF. CDR3 nucleotides: TGTGCCAGCTCAGAACTGTCCAAAAACATTCAGTACTTC.